These 4 T cell receptor beta chains were all obtained from the same sample, sequenced in a study of blood T cell repertoires in COVID-19. Profiling relied on immunoSEQ multiplex PCR, and the TCRdb table lists in-frame clones only, not all of them. The repertoire includes 95,000 to 150,000 clones, approximately 83% of them detected once, and roughly 4.3% sits in the top ten. Specimen: peripheral blood. These TCRs come from a woman in her sixties or seventies with acute or convalescent COVID-19.

Only a few counts were recorded for this clone. The genes are TRBV13 and TRBJ2-4; 11 positions match TRBD1. CDR1 is PRHDT and CDR2 is FYEKMQ in the germline V gene (reference sequence). The CDR3 extends over 16 amino acids. Germline trimming cut 4 bases from V and 7 bases from J; bases unmatched to any gene: 9. The CDR3 DNA sequence: TGTGCCAGCAGCTCGGCTGCCCGGGACAGGGGGAACATTCAGTACTTC. It translates to CASSSAARDRGNIQYF. Full variable domain (missing parts from reference TRBV13 and TRBJ2-4): AAGVIQSPRHLIKEKRETATLKCYPIPRHDTVYWYQQGPGQDPQFLISFYEKMQSDKGSIPDRFSAQQFSDYHSELNMSSLELGDSALYFCASSSAARDRGNIQYFGAGTRLSVL.

The V call is TRBV11-3, the J call TRBJ2-2; D may be TRBD1 (6 bases). Germline V gene data show CDR1 as SGHNT and CDR2 as YENEEA. Trimming pared 1 base from V and 4 bases from J, leaving 10 bases between. The CDR3 is 15 amino acids. The DNA of the CDR3 is TGTGCCAGCAGCTTAGCACAGGGCCCCACCGGGGAGCTGTTTTTT. This translates into CASSLAQGPTGELFF.

This clone was counted once. This rearrangement joins TRBV5-1 to TRBJ2-2; TRBD2 aligns across 10 bases. This CDR3 is 17 amino acids long. Germline CDR1 is SGHRS and CDR2 is YFSETQ. The junction had 8 bases not matched to a gene; V was cut back by 0 bases and J by 6 bases. Written as DNA, the CDR3 is TGCGCCAGCAGCTTGGGTATTCTAGCGGGGGAAGCCGGGGAGCTGTTTTTT. This translates into CASSLGILAGEAGELFF.

CDR3 protein: CASSPTGDRTDTQYF. CDR3 in DNA: TGTGCCAGCAGCCCGACAGGGGACCGCACAGATACGCAGTATTTT. The rearrangement uses TRBV5-8 and TRBJ2-3; 8 nucleotides match TRBD1. The V and J ends lost 4 bases and 1 base, in that order; junction bases with no gene match: 5. Germline assignment: CDR1 SGHTS and CDR2 YDEGEE. The CDR3 is made up of 15 amino acids.